This T cell receptor (beta chain) was sequenced in a study of shared clonotypes between healthy human individuals. Study-level findings and limits: Large depth notwithstanding, sorted-subset sequencing proved incomplete by rarefaction.

Germline V gene data show CDR1 as MNHEY and CDR2 as SMNVEV (reference sequence). The CDR3 covers 15 residues. The germline V and J ends were trimmed by 1 base and 4 bases, with 14 bases remaining between them. Several immunoSEQ plates received, in even portions, the genomic DNA of each subset. For sorted subsets, approximately 180 ng DNA per replicate equaled roughly 29,000 T cell genomes. Assay: immunoSEQ multiplex PCR; the TCRdb copy retains only in-frame clones and omits some. The sample contains roughly 1 million clones, around four fifths of which appear only once. On this clone itself: Its antigen remains unknown.

The donors, all of them Caucasian adults, lived in Nashville, Tennessee. The TCR originated in a man aged 18 to 29 in good health. The rearrangement links TRBV27 to TRBJ2-7; D is perhaps TRBD1 or TRBD2 (5 bases each). The sequencing sample was made of memory CD4+ T cells sorted from blood. The subset: CD45RA-negative fraction. CDR3 protein: CASSLFVGRIYEQYF. CDR3 DNA: TGTGCCAGCAGTTTATTCGTGGGACGGATTTACGAGCAGTACTTC.